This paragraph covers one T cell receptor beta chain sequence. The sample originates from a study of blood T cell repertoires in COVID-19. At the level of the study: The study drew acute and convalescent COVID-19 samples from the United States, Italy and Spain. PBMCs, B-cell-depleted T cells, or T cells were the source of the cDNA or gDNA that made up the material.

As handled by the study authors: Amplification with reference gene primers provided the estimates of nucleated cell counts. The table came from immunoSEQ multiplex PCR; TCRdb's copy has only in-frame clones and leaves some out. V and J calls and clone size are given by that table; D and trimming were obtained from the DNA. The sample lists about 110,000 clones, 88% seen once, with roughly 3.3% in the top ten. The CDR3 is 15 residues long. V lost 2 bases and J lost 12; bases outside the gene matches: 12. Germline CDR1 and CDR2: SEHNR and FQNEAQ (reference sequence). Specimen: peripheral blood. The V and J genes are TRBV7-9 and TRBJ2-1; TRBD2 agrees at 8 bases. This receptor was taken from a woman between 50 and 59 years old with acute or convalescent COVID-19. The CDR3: CASSLSSSGKAGQFF. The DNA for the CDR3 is TGTGCCAGCAGCTTATCGAGTAGCGGGAAGGCAGGGCAGTTCTTC.